A single sample gave rise to the 3 T cell receptor beta chains below, sequenced in a study of shared clonotypes between healthy human individuals. The assay was immunoSEQ multiplex PCR, and TCRdb's table has in-frame clones only and misses some. The sample gives roughly 2.5 million clones, 90% to 95% of which show up once; 0.11% to 0.15% is in the top ten. The sequenced sample consisted of naive CD4+ T cells sorted from blood. The sample's subset: CD45RA+ positively selected. All receptors derive from a man aged 18 to 30 in good health.

The chain joins TRBV9 to TRBJ2-2; tentative D call: TRBD2 (5 bases). Germline V gene sequence: CDR1 SGDLS, CDR2 YYNGEE. Trimming took off 4 bases at V and 7 bases at J, with 11 bases between the two ends. CDR3 size: 13 residues. The CDR3 DNA reads as TGTGCCAGCAGCTCCCGAGAGGGCGGGGAGCTGTTTTTT. Its protein product is CASSSREGGELFF.

The rearrangement uses TRBV19 and TRBJ2-3, with D possibly being TRBD1 (6 bases). V was cut by 0 bases and J by 3 bases, with 10 bases left in between. Germline CDR1 reads LNHDA; CDR2 reads SQIVND (reference sequence). This CDR3 comprises 15 residues. CDR3 nucleotide sequence: TGTGCCAGTAGTATAGACAGGGGAGCAACAGATACGCAGTATTTT. This sequence encodes CASSIDRGATDTQYF.

With regard to this clone: The sample carries other DNA sequences with the same CDR3. The CDR3 protein is CSALRSYEQYF. The CDR3 region has the DNA TGCAGTGCTCTAAGGTCCTACGAGCAGTACTTC. The chain recombines TRBV20-1 with TRBJ2-7; unclear D gene. The CDR3 has 11 residues. Germline loops: CDR1 DFQATT, CDR2 SNEGSKA (reference sequence). V gave up 5 bases and J gave up 1 base, with 6 bases separating them.